The 24 T cell receptor beta chains listed next were all sequenced from one sample in a study of blood T cells in healthy people across ages. For the second PCR, which ran for 7 to 11 cycles, a sample-barcoded 5' primer and a J-beta primer mix were used. TCRdb analysed the 5' RACE reads with MiXCR anew, one entry per CDR3 protein. The sample records about 1.6 million distinct CDR3 sequences, roughly 32% being singletons. Input material: blood. All receptors derive from a woman aged 30 to 39 in good health.

This clonotype was picked up many times. The CDR3 region has the DNA TGTGCCAGCAGCCACGAAGGATCCGAAGCTTTCTTT. Protein: CASSHEGSEAFF. The chain carries TRBV12-3 or TRBV12-4 and TRBJ1-1; D call uncertain. The V and J ends lost 6 bases and 8 bases respectively, with 13 bases between them. This CDR3 is 12 amino acids long.

V gene TRBV5-5 combines with J gene TRBJ2-2, with D unresolved. The germline CDR1 and CDR2 sequences are SGHKS and YYEKEE (reference sequence). V shed 0 bases and J shed 6 bases, with 15 bases lying between them. There are 16 residues in the CDR3. Here the CDR3 reads CASSLGSVRTAGELFF. The CDR3 nucleotides read TGTGCCAGCAGCTTGGGGTCAGTTCGAACTGCCGGGGAGCTGTTTTTT.

This clonotype was seen many times. This chain links TRBV20-1 with TRBJ2-1; 10 bases fit TRBD2. There are 20 residues in the CDR3. CDR1 and CDR2 from the germline V gene are DFQATT and SNEGSKA (reference sequence). J lost 2 bases, V lost 1 base, and 17 bases had no gene match. The CDR3 sequence: CSARGGQAGGPTWTYNEQFF. The CDR3 nucleotides are TGCAGTGCTAGAGGGGGTCAAGCGGGGGGGCCGACGTGGACCTACAATGAGCAGTTCTTC.

Worth noting for this clonotype: This may arise from a read error, as a much more abundant clone is one base away. Because the CDR3 is missing its conserved closing phenylalanine or tryptophan, this is likely a read error. The CDR3 loop reads CSVEGGPAPVAQYC. CDR3 coding DNA: TGCAGCGTTGAAGGGGGCCCGGCCCCCGTGGCCCAGTACTGC. The rearrangement joins TRBV29-1 to TRBJ2-5; D perhaps matches TRBD1 (5 bases). V shed 1 base and J shed 9 bases, with 18 bases lying between them. In germline, CDR1 is SQVTM, CDR2 ANQGSEA. The CDR3 has 14 residues.

The V gene is TRBV9, the J gene TRBJ2-7; perhaps TRBD2 as D (5 bases). The CDR3 covers 14 residues. In germline, CDR1 is SGDLS, CDR2 YYNGEE. Between the trimmed V and J ends, which lost 5 bases and 0 bases, there was a span of 12 bases. CDR3 coding DNA: TGTGCCAGCAGGCACCCAGCGGTCTCCTACGAGCAGTACTTC. It encodes CASRHPAVSYEQYF.

V gene TRBV5-1 combines with J gene TRBJ2-3; 9 bases are shared with TRBD1. The trim removed 6 bases at V and 5 bases at J, leaving 10 bases unmatched. Germline loops: CDR1 SGHRS, CDR2 YFSETQ. This CDR3 region has 15 residues. The CDR3 region is CASTTGGRGEDTQYF. The CDR3 DNA follows: TGCGCCAGCACAACAGGGGGCCGAGGGGAAGATACGCAGTATTTT.

This clonotype turned up a few times. The chain couples TRBV6-5 to TRBJ2-7; 7 bases line up with TRBD1. Germline CDR1 reads MNHEY; CDR2 reads SVGAGI. The V segment lost 2 bases and the J segment 0 bases; nucleotides outside the gene matches: 10. The CDR3 runs to 17 residues. CDR3 DNA: TGTGCCAGCAGTTACCGGATGAGGGGGCCCGACTCCTACGAGCAGTACTTC. Protein product: CASSYRMRGPDSYEQYF.

The chain recombines TRBV29-1 with TRBJ1-5; D unclear. The V end was cut by 4 bases, the J end by 2 bases, with 12 bases between. The CDR3 runs to 14 residues. The germline CDR1 and CDR2 sequences are SQVTM and ANQGSEA. The CDR3: CSVVHGHGNQPQHF. CDR3 DNA sequence: TGCAGCGTTGTACATGGGCACGGCAATCAGCCCCAGCATTTT.

This clonotype was picked up a small number of times. The chain carries TRBV25-1 and TRBJ1-2; D is unclear. The length of the CDR3 is 13 residues. V dropped 7 bases and J dropped 6 bases, with 15 bases sitting between them. Germline V gene data show CDR1 as MGHDK and CDR2 as SYGVNS. CDR3 sequence reads: CASTAGSGHGYTF. CDR3 DNA sequence: TGTGCCAGCACCGCTGGGTCAGGCCATGGCTACACCTTC.

This clonotype was counted only a few times. V gene TRBV7-3 combines with J gene TRBJ1-2, with a possible D match to TRBD1 (5 bases). Trimming pared 5 bases from V and 5 bases from J, leaving 21 bases between. The germline V gene encodes CDR1 SGHTA and CDR2 FQGTGA. The CDR3 loop spans 16 amino acids. For the CDR3, the DNA is TGTGCCAGCAGCCCCACCGGACACCCATCGGGATATGGCTACACCTTC. Amino acid sequence: CASSPTGHPSGYGYTF.

In this sample, this clonotype turned up once. The junction does not match germline at one end; this may be a read error. The rearrangement links TRBV2 to TRBJ1-5, with D hard to call. The CDR3 is 14 residues long. Per germline, CDR1 SNHLY and CDR2 FYNNEI. CDR3 in DNA: TGTGCCGGCAGTGAAGTCGGGAGGAGTCAGCCCCAGCATTTT. This gives the protein CAGSEVGRSQPQHF.

The sample holds many counts of this clonotype. CDR3 protein: CASSRGTGSGANVLTF. For the CDR3, the DNA is TGTGCCAGCAGTCGCGGAACAGGGTCCGGGGCCAACGTCCTGACTTTC. The J gene is TRBJ2-6, the V gene TRBV12-3 or TRBV12-4, with a tentative D call TRBD1 (6 bases). V was clipped by 5 bases and J by 4 bases, with 15 bases between them. This CDR3 is 16 amino acids long.

This clonotype was observed a handful of times. CDR3 residues: CSASNRGNTEAFF. The CDR3 DNA is TGCAGTGCTAGCAATAGGGGCAACACTGAAGCTTTCTTT. J is TRBJ1-1 and V is TRBV20-1; weak D call: TRBD1 (5 bases). Trimming removed 3 bases at V and 2 bases at J, with 10 bases between. CDR3 length equals 13 residues. CDR1 is DFQATT, CDR2 SNEGSKA, per germline (reference sequence).

The gene calls are TRBV27 and TRBJ2-1, with 8 bases fitting TRBD2. Germline CDR1 reads MNHEY; CDR2 reads SMNVEV (reference sequence). The V segment lost 2 bases and the J segment 7 bases; nucleotides outside the gene matches: 7. The CDR3 is 15 amino acids. The CDR3 sequence: CASSLGPSGRNEQFF. In nucleotides, the CDR3 is TGTGCCAGCAGTTTAGGCCCTAGCGGGCGGAATGAGCAGTTCTTC.

This clonotype was seen ten or more times. The CDR3 region has the DNA TGTGCCAGCAGGTTCCCGGGACTAACCTACGAGCAGTACTTC. Translation: CASRFPGLTYEQYF. The rearrangement uses TRBV7-9 and TRBJ2-7, with 7 bases aligning to TRBD2. There are 14 residues in the CDR3. V shed 6 bases and J 2 bases; nucleotides not matched to a gene: 7. The germline V gene has CDR1 SEHNR and CDR2 FQNEAQ (reference sequence).

This clonotype was recorded a few times. The V and J genes are TRBV7-9 and TRBJ2-7; no definite D call. Trimming removed 5 bases at V and 3 bases at J, with 11 bases between. Germline V gene sequence: CDR1 SEHNR, CDR2 FQNEAQ (reference sequence). The CDR3 sequence is 13 residues long. The CDR3 nucleotides are TGTGCCAGCAGCCCCCCGTGGGGCTACGAGCAGTACTTC. Translating gives CASSPPWGYEQYF.

In this sample, this clonotype turned up a few times. The chain employs TRBV28 and TRBJ1-6; tentatively, D is TRBD1 (5 bases). Germline V gives CDR1 MDHEN, CDR2 SYDVKM. This CDR3 is built from 16 residues. The V end lost 6 bases, the J end lost 9 bases, and 21 bases lay between the germline ends. CDR3 residues: CASSWGRGARSSPLHF. CDR3 nucleotide sequence: TGTGCCAGCAGCTGGGGCAGAGGGGCCCGGAGTTCACCCCTCCACTTT. Full variable domain (remainder filled in from reference TRBV28 and TRBJ1-6): DVKVTQSSRYLVKRTGEKVFLECVQDMDHENMFWYRQDPGLGLRLIYFSYDVKMKEKGDIPEGYSVSREKKERFSLILESASTNQTSMYLCASSWGRGARSSPLHFGNGTRLTVT.

This clonotype was counted between two and nine times. J is TRBJ1-1 and V is TRBV6-2 or TRBV6-3; tentative D call: TRBD1 (5 bases). The CDR3 contains 14 residues. The ends were cut back, 5 bases at V and 2 bases at J, with 12 bases in the middle. The germline V gene encodes CDR1 MNHEY and CDR2 SVGEGT. For the CDR3, the DNA is TGTGCCAGCAGTGCCCCGGGGGGTAACACTGAAGCTTTCTTT. Protein: CASSAPGGNTEAFF.

DNA of the CDR3: TGCAGTGCTAGAGATCGAGCGGGGGGGCCATTCTGGAATGAGCAGTTCTTC. Encoded protein: CSARDRAGGPFWNEQFF. This chain joins TRBV20-1 and TRBJ2-1, with 10 bases identical to TRBD2. Germline-derived CDR1 and CDR2 are DFQATT and SNEGSKA (reference sequence). The CDR3 totals 17 residues. V dropped 0 bases and J dropped 7; count of bases not matched to a gene: 12.

This chain links TRBV20-1 with TRBJ1-5; D ambiguous. Germline-derived CDR1 and CDR2 are DFQATT and SNEGSKA (reference sequence). The CDR3 spans 14 residues. The germline V and J ends were trimmed by 2 bases and 6 bases, with 14 bases remaining between them. DNA of the CDR3: TGCAGTGCTAGAAGGGCAGCCCTTGGTCAGCCCCAGCATTTT. Its protein is CSARRAALGQPQHF.

This clonotype was recorded a few times. V gene TRBV7-2 combines with J gene TRBJ2-5, with D possibly TRBD2 on 6 matching bases. V lost 3 bases and J lost 2, with 13 bases in between. This CDR3 has 15 amino acids. Per the germline V gene, CDR1 is SGHTA and CDR2 is FQGNSA. The CDR3 DNA sequence: TGTGCCAGCAGCTTCCTTAGTGGGGGGCAAGAGACCCAGTACTTC. Protein: CASSFLSGGQETQYF.

V gene TRBV30 combines with J gene TRBJ1-5; D remains unclear. CDR3 size: 14 residues. Deletions cut 3 bases from V and 7 bases from J, with 16 bases between. Germline CDR1 and CDR2: GTSNPN and SVGIG (reference sequence). CDR3 region: CAWSSSLGGQPQHF. The DNA for the CDR3 is TGTGCCTGGAGCTCCTCCCTGGGAGGGCAGCCCCAGCATTTT. Using reference TRBV30 and TRBJ1-5 for the parts outside the CDR3, the full variable domain is SQTIHQWPATLVQPVGSPLSLECTVEGTSNPNLYWYRQAAGRGLQLLFYSVGIGQISSEVPQNLSASRPQDRQFILSSKKLLLSDSGFYLCAWSSSLGGQPQHFGDGTRLSIL.

This clonotype was detected only a few times. The gene calls are TRBV3-1 and TRBJ2-7; D remains ambiguous. The V gene's germline CDR1 is LGHDT and CDR2 YNNKEL (reference sequence). Trimming took 5 bases from V and 4 from J, leaving 6 bases between them. The CDR3 runs 11 residues. The CDR3 region has the DNA TGTGCCAGCAGCGGAGAGTACGAGCAGTACTTC. It yields the protein CASSGEYEQYF.

The genes are TRBV12-3 or TRBV12-4 and TRBJ1-1, with D hard to call. Trimming took 5 bases from V and 0 from J, leaving 13 bases between them. This CDR3 has 15 residues. CDR3 DNA sequence: TGTGCCAGCAGTCCCAGGAGGAGTATGAACACTGAAGCTTTCTTT. Translating it yields CASSPRRSMNTEAFF.